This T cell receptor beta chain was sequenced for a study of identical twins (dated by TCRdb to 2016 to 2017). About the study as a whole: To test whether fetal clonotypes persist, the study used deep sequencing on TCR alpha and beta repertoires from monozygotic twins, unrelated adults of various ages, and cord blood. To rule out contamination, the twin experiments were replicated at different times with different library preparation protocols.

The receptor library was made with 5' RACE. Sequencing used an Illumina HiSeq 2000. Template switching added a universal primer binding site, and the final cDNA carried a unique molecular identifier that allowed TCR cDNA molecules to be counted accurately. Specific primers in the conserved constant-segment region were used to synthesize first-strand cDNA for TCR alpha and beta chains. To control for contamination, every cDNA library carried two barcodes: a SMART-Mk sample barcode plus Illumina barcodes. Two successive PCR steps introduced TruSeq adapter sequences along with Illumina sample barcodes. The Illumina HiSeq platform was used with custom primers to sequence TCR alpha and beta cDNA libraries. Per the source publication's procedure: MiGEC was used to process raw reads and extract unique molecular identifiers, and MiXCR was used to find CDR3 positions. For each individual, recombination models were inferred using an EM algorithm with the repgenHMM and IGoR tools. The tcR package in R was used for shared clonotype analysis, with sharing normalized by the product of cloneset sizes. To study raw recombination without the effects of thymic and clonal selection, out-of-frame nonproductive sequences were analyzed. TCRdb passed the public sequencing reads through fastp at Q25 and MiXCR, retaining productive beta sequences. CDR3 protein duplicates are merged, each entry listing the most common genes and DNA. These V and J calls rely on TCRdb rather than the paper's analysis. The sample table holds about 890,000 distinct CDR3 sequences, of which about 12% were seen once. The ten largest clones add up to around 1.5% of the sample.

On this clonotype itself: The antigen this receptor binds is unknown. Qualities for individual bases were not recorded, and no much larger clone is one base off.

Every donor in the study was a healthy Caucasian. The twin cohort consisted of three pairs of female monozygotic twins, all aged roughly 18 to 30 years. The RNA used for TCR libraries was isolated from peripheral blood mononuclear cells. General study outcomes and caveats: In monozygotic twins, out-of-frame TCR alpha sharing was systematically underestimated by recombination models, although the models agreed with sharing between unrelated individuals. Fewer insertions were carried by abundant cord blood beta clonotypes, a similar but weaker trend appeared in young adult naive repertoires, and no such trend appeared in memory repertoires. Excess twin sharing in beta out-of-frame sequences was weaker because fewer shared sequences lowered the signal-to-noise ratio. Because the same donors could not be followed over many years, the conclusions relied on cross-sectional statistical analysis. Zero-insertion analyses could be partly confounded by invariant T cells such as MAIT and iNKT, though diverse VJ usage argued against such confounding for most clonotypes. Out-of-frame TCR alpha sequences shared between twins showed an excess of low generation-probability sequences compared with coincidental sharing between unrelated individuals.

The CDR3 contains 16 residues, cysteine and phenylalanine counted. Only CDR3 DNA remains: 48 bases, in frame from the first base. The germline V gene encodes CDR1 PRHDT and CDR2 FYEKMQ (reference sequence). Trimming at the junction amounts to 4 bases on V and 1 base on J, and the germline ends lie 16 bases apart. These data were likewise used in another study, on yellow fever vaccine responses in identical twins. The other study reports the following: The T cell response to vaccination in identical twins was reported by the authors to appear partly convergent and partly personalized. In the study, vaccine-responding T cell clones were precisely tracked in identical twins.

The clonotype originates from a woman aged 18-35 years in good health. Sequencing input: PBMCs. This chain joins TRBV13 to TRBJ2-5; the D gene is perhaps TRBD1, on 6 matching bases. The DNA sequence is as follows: TGTGCCAGCAGCTCCGCATTTACAGGGAGCCAAGAGACCCAGTACTTC. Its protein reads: CASSSAFTGSQETQYF.